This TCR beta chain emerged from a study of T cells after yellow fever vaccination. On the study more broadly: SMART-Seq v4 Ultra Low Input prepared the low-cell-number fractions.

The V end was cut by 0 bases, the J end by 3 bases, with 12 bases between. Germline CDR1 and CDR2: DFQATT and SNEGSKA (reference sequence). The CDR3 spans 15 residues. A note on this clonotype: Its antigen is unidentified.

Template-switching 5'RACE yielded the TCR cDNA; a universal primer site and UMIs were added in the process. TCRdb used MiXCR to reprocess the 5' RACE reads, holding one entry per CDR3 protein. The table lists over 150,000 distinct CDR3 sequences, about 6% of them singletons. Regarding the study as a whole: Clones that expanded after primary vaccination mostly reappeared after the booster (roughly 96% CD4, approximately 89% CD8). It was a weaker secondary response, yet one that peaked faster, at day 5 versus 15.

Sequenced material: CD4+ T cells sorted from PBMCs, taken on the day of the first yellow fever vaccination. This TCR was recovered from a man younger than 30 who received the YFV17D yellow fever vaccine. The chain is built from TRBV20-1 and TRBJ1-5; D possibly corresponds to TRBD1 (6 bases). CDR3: CSARDRAGANQPQHF. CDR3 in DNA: TGCAGTGCTAGAGATCGAGCGGGGGCCAATCAGCCCCAGCATTTT.